The 4 T cell receptor beta chains given below trace back to one sample, sequenced in a study of shared clonotypes between healthy human individuals. Repertoires were generated with immunoSEQ multiplex PCR, while TCRdb's copy carries only in-frame clones and drops some. The sample consists of 2,500,000 or so clones, over 85% of them appearing once. The source material was naive CD4+ T cells from PBMCs. As to subset: CD45RA+ positively selected. The source of these receptors is a man aged 18 to 35 in good health. Some clones in this sample may be carry-over from other donors' samples.

The CDR3 region is CASSPRGVAGAYNEQFF. The CDR3 DNA sequence: TGCGCCAGCAGCCCGAGGGGGGTAGCTGGGGCCTACAATGAGCAGTTCTTC. This rearrangement joins TRBV5-1 to TRBJ2-1, with D perhaps matching TRBD1 or TRBD2 (6 bases each). Germline lookup yields CDR1 SGHRS and CDR2 YFSETQ. V was clipped by 4 bases and J by 2 bases, with 19 bases between them. The CDR3 runs 17 residues.

The rearrangement uses TRBV29-1 and TRBJ1-5; D is ambiguous. Between the trimmed V and J ends, which lost 5 bases and 4 bases, there was a span of 12 bases. Germline CDR1 and CDR2: SQVTM and ANQGSEA. The CDR3 consists of 13 residues. The CDR3 is CSVSDGWNQPQHF. The CDR3 DNA is TGCAGCGTTTCAGATGGTTGGAATCAGCCCCAGCATTTT.

This chain joins TRBV4-3 and TRBJ1-4; 7 bases agree with TRBD1. Germline assignment: CDR1 LGHNA and CDR2 YSLEER. The CDR3 sequence is 15 residues long. Germline trimming cut 3 bases from V and 8 bases from J; bases unmatched to any gene: 9. CDR3 protein: CASSQQPGQPEKLFF. The CDR3 DNA is TGCGCCAGCAGCCAGCAACCGGGACAGCCCGAAAAACTGTTTTTT.

The table lists this clone with a few counts. The sample holds other DNA sequences that translate to the same CDR3. The genes are TRBV28 and TRBJ1-5; 7 bases match TRBD1. The length of the CDR3 is 12 residues. V shed 5 bases, J shed 7 bases, and the junction held 2 bases outside the gene matches. The germline V gene has CDR1 MDHEN and CDR2 SYDVKM. The CDR3 sequence is CASSLQGQPQHF. In DNA form, the CDR3 reads TGTGCCAGCAGTCTACAGGGGCAGCCCCAGCATTTT.